Sequencing of this T cell receptor beta chain was carried out in a study of T cell clonotyping in hematopoietic cell transplantation. This clone showed up just once. After removal of 7 bases from V and 0 bases from J, the junction contained 1 base not matched to a gene. The CDR3 extends over 12 amino acids. CDR1 is SGHRS and CDR2 is YFSETQ in the germline V gene. Indicated time point: recipient sample about 28 days before transplant, after cytoreduction. The assay was immunoSEQ multiplex PCR, and TCRdb's table has in-frame clones only and misses some. Of 25,000 to 30,000 clones listed, roughly 85% are singletons.

This clonotype originated in a man aged 40-50 years with acute myeloid leukemia. Some clones in this sample may be carry-over from other donors' samples. The chain is built from TRBV5-1 and TRBJ2-7; TRBD1 matches 7 bases. Specimen: peripheral blood mononuclear cells, collected before stem cell transplant. The CDR3 region is CASSGGSYEQYF. DNA of the CDR3: TGCGCCAGCTCAGGGGGCTCCTACGAGCAGTACTTC.